This entry lists 10 T cell receptor beta chains sequenced from one sample in a study (dated by TCRdb to the mid-2010s). The library was generated by RT-PCR. Sequencing was performed on an Illumina MiSeq. TCRdb's own reprocessing of the public reads used fastp at Q25 and MiXCR and kept productive beta chains. Entries that share a CDR3 protein sequence are merged under the most common genes and DNA. For this sample there are 650,000 to 800,000 distinct CDR3 sequences; approximately 15% appear just once. The top ten clonotypes cover 3% to 4.5% of the sample. Sequenced: memory CD4+ T cells from blood. The receptor set was obtained from a female donor in good health, serving as a healthy control.

The genes are TRBV6-5 and TRBJ2-3; TRBD2 agrees at 13 bases. The CDR3 is 15 amino acids. V was clipped by 6 bases and J by 7 bases; unmatched bases: 7. Germline assignment: CDR1 MNHEY and CDR2 SVGAGI. This CDR3 is CASSRTSGSSYTQYF. CDR3 coding DNA: TGTGCCAGCAGCCGGACTAGCGGGAGTAGTTATACGCAGTATTTT.

This clonotype was recorded at least ten times. The chain uses TRBV7-3 and TRBJ2-3; TRBD2 matches 7 bases. V lost 0 bases to trimming and J lost 0 bases; unmatched junction nucleotides: 0. Germline V gives CDR1 SGHTA, CDR2 FQGTGA. The CDR3 sequence is 15 residues long. In DNA form, the CDR3 reads TGTGCCAGCAGCTTAACTAGCGGGAGCACAGATACGCAGTATTTT. Its translation: CASSLTSGSTDTQYF.

This clonotype has at least ten counts. The chain recombines TRBV20-1 with TRBJ2-5, with D possibly matching TRBD1 (6 bases). Between the trimmed V and J ends, which lost 6 bases and 4 bases, there was a span of 12 bases. CDR1 is DFQATT, CDR2 SNEGSKA, per germline (reference sequence). The CDR3 covers 12 residues. CDR3 DNA sequence: TGCAGTGCCGGGACACAGGGAGAGACCCAGTACTTC. Its translation is CSAGTQGETQYF.

This clonotype showed up just a few times. This sequence joins TRBV20-1 and TRBJ2-7; tentatively, D is TRBD2 (5 bases). CDR1 and CDR2 (germline): DFQATT, SNEGSKA (reference sequence). This CDR3 comprises 14 residues. Trimming took off 6 bases at V and 6 bases at J, with 21 bases between the two ends. CDR3 sequence (DNA): TGCAGTGCGGCCCAAAGCGGACTCCTAGGCGAGCAGTACTTC. It yields the protein CSAAQSGLLGEQYF.

This clonotype was detected a few times. The chain employs TRBV28 and TRBJ2-1; D may be TRBD1 or TRBD2 (5 bases each). CDR3 length: 14 amino acids. Trimming took 6 bases from V and 11 from J, leaving 20 bases between them. Germline V gene data show CDR1 as MDHEN and CDR2 as SYDVKM. The CDR3 nucleotides read TGTGCCAGCAGCCTCGGGGCCTACGCCCCGAAGCAGTTCTTC. Residues: CASSLGAYAPKQFF.

This clonotype was recorded once. The rearrangement joins TRBV24-1 to TRBJ2-6; 7 positions agree with TRBD1. V gave up 5 bases and J gave up 2 bases; unmatched junction bases: 2. The germline V gene has CDR1 KGHDR and CDR2 SFDVKD. The CDR3 is 15 amino acids. This CDR3 is CATSGGGAGANVLTF. Written as DNA, the CDR3 is TGTGCCACCAGTGGAGGGGGCGCTGGGGCCAACGTCCTGACTTTC.

The chain uses TRBV5-4 and TRBJ2-5; D is ambiguous. Germline V gene data show CDR1 as SGHNT and CDR2 as YYREEE (reference sequence). The CDR3 totals 14 residues. Between the trimmed V and J ends, which lost 1 base and 0 bases, there was a span of 7 bases. The CDR3 sequence: CASSLTAYQETQYF. The CDR3 DNA reads as TGTGCCAGCAGCTTGACAGCGTACCAAGAGACCCAGTACTTC.

Comments on this clonotype: A much more abundant neighbour one base away suggests this may be a read error. This rearrangement joins TRBV4-2 to TRBJ2-7, with D uncertain. This CDR3 region has 16 residues. Germline lookup yields CDR1 LGHNA and CDR2 YNFKEQ. The CDR3 DNA reads TGTGCCAGCAGCCAAGTTCGACGGCAGCAGACCTACAAGCAGTACTTC. It codes for CASSQVRRQQTYKQYF.

This clonotype is classed as medium-sized (0.01 to 0.1%). V and J are TRBV3-1 and TRBJ1-5; D is uncertain. Germline CDR1 is LGHDT and CDR2 is YNNKEL (reference sequence). CDR3 length equals 15 residues. Trimming removed 0 bases from V and 6 bases from J, with 12 bases in between. As DNA, the CDR3 is TGTGCCAGCAGCCAAGAGAACCTAGGGAGTCAGCCCCAGCATTTT. As protein: CASSQENLGSQPQHF.

The chain joins TRBV9 to TRBJ2-1; D is unclear. Trimming took 0 bases from V and 0 from J, leaving 13 bases between them. The germline V gene encodes CDR1 SGDLS and CDR2 YYNGEE. CDR3 length equals 17 residues. The CDR3, as DNA: TGTGCCAGCAGCGTAGCCCAGCGAAGGACCTCCTACAATGAGCAGTTCTTC. Protein product: CASSVAQRRTSYNEQFF.